The 21 T cell receptor beta chains in this list originate from one sample, sequenced in a study of T cell changes during pregnancy in multiple sclerosis. The assay was immunoSEQ multiplex PCR, and TCRdb's table has in-frame clones only and misses some. Of around 65,000 clones listed, nearly 90% are singletons. The sample consisted of peripheral blood, taken in the first trimester of pregnancy. The receptors here all came from a female donor with multiple sclerosis, enrolled in a pregnancy study.

This clone was detected only once. The chain has TRBV7-9 and TRBJ1-5, with 7 bases identical to TRBD1. Germline values: CDR1 SEHNR, CDR2 FQNEAQ (reference sequence). The CDR3 runs to 13 residues. V lost 7 bases and J lost 4; bases outside the gene matches: 4. This CDR3 reads CASTGTENQPQHF. Here the CDR3 DNA reads TGTGCCAGCACCGGGACAGAGAATCAGCCCCAGCATTTT.

The V call is TRBV9, the J call TRBJ2-7; TRBD2 is a possible D gene (5 bases). From germline, CDR1 is SGDLS and CDR2 YYNGEE. The CDR3 is 18 residues long. Trimming removed 0 bases at V and 3 bases at J, with 22 bases between. CDR3 amino acids: CASSVGLSLRAGYYEQYF. CDR3 nucleotide sequence: TGTGCCAGCAGCGTAGGACTATCACTTAGGGCGGGTTACTACGAGCAGTACTTC.

This clone rates as medium-sized (0.01 to 0.1%). V usage is TRBV27 and J usage is TRBJ1-5; TRBD1 matches 7 bases. There are 15 residues in the CDR3. Germline CDR1 reads MNHEY; CDR2 reads SMNVEV (reference sequence). The V and J ends lost 6 bases and 2 bases, in that order; junction bases with no gene match: 7. CDR3 nucleotides: TGTGCCAGCAGCCAGACCACAGGGGGCAATCAGCCCCAGCATTTT. Its protein is CASSQTTGGNQPQHF.

The rearrangement links TRBV7-2 to TRBJ2-3; 7 bases agree with TRBD2. V shed 4 bases and J 4 bases; nucleotides not matched to a gene: 8. The CDR3 has 15 amino acids. Germline loops: CDR1 SGHTA, CDR2 FQGNSA. The CDR3 DNA sequence: TGTGCCAGCAGCTCCTCTCGGACTAGATCAGATACGCAGTATTTT. Translated: CASSSSRTRSDTQYF.

The sample holds a few counts of this clone. J is TRBJ2-4 and V is TRBV23-1, with a weak D call TRBD1 (7 bases). TRBV23-1 is classed as an ORF, of uncertain function. This CDR3 is 14 amino acids long. V lost 3 bases, J lost 5 bases, and 11 bases lay in between. The CDR3 region has the DNA TGCGCCAGCAGTCAGCGGGACAGAGAAAACATTCAGTACTTC. It translates to CASSQRDRENIQYF.

The chain carries TRBV9 and TRBJ2-1; D might be TRBD1 (6 bases). Germline CDR1 and CDR2: SGDLS and YYNGEE. The CDR3 loop spans 17 amino acids. V lost 0 bases to trimming and J lost 7 bases, with 20 bases between them. CDR3 nucleotides: TGTGCCAGCAGCGTAGATCTCGGGGACCTGAGGGGGAATGAGCAGTTCTTC. The encoded protein is CASSVDLGDLRGNEQFF.

The V and J genes are TRBV18 and TRBJ2-1, with 11 bases matching TRBD1. The junction had 3 bases not matched to a gene; V was cut back by 0 bases and J by 2 bases. Germline CDR1 reads KGHSH; CDR2 reads LQKENI. This CDR3 has 17 amino acids. In nucleotides, the CDR3 is TGTGCCAGCTCACCACCGTCGGGACAGGGGGCCTACAATGAGCAGTTCTTC. This translates into CASSPPSGQGAYNEQFF.

A word on this clone: A junction end diverges from the germline sequence, so it may reflect a read error. This sequence joins TRBV7-7 and TRBJ2-2; 15 positions match TRBD2. There are 17 residues in the CDR3. CDR1 and CDR2 (germline): SSHAT, FNYEAQ (reference sequence). CDR3 in amino acids: CASSLGLAGGPTGELFF. The CDR3 DNA reads TGTGCTAGCAGCTTAGGACTAGCGGGAGGGCCGACCGGGGAGCTGTTTTTT.

This clone was detected only once. This chain links TRBV28 with TRBJ2-7; weak D call: TRBD1 (5 bases). The V and J ends lost 10 bases and 2 bases respectively, with 18 bases between them. This CDR3 is 14 amino acids long. Looked up from germline, CDR1 is MDHEN and CDR2 is SYDVKM. CDR3 loop: CAITNQGGAYEQYF. The CDR3 DNA sequence: TGTGCCATCACAAACCAGGGTGGGGCCTACGAGCAGTACTTC.

The gene calls are TRBV6-1 and TRBJ2-7; 9 bases match TRBD2. From germline, CDR1 is MNHNS and CDR2 SASEGT. The V segment lost 0 bases and the J segment 5 bases; nucleotides outside the gene matches: 5. This CDR3 spans 15 amino acids. The CDR3 region is CASSEAAGGPHEQYF. In nucleotides, the CDR3 is TGTGCCAGCAGTGAAGCGGCGGGAGGGCCGCACGAGCAGTACTTC.

CDR3 nucleotides: TGTGCCAGCACTAAGGGGGACATAAGCTCCTACGAGCAGTACTTC. Its protein product is CASTKGDISSYEQYF. V and J are TRBV28 and TRBJ2-7; weak D call: TRBD1 (6 bases). Germline CDR1 reads MDHEN; CDR2 reads SYDVKM. This CDR3 is built from 15 residues. V lost 7 bases and J lost 0, with 16 bases in between.

In this sample, this clone turned up a few times. The rearrangement uses TRBV13 and TRBJ1-2, with D perhaps TRBD1 (6 bases). The germline V gene encodes CDR1 PRHDT and CDR2 FYEKMQ (reference sequence). There are 13 residues in the CDR3. The ends were cut back, 6 bases at V and 8 bases at J, with 16 bases in the middle. CDR3 amino acids: CASRSQGVYGYTF. The DNA of the CDR3 is TGTGCCAGCAGGTCACAGGGAGTCTACGGCTACACCTTC. The full variable domain, with the rest looked up from reference TRBV13 and TRBJ1-2, is AAGVIQSPRHLIKEKRETATLKCYPIPRHDTVYWYQQGPGQDPQFLISFYEKMQSDKGSIPDRFSAQQFSDYHSELNMSSLELGDSALYFCASRSQGVYGYTFGSGTRLTVV.

This chain uses TRBV14 with TRBJ1-2; 9 bases match TRBD1. In germline, CDR1 is SGHDN, CDR2 FVKESK. V was clipped by 1 base and J by 0 bases; unmatched bases: 12. The CDR3 consists of 19 residues. The chain's CDR3 is CASSQGGQGGILANYGYTF. The CDR3 region has the DNA TGTGCCAGCAGCCAAGGGGGACAGGGTGGTATTCTAGCTAACTATGGCTACACCTTC.

This rearrangement joins TRBV6-6 to TRBJ2-3; no reliable D call. There are 11 residues in the CDR3. Per the germline V gene, CDR1 is MNHNY and CDR2 is SVGAGI (reference sequence). The V end lost 7 bases, the J end lost 2 bases, and 4 bases lay between the germline ends. The CDR3 here is CASTHTDTQYF. The CDR3, as DNA: TGTGCCAGCACCCACACAGATACGCAGTATTTT.

The chain couples TRBV2 to TRBJ2-3; D remains unclear. Per germline, CDR1 SNHLY and CDR2 FYNNEI. V shed 4 bases and J shed 3 bases, with 29 bases lying between them. CDR3 length: 20 residues. CDR3: CASSVRRLRPFRVATDTQYF. The CDR3 nucleotides are TGTGCCAGCAGTGTACGGCGGCTTAGACCATTCCGGGTTGCTACAGATACGCAGTATTTT.

The chain couples TRBV5-1 to TRBJ1-2; D gene uncertain. From germline, CDR1 is SGHRS and CDR2 YFSETQ. This CDR3 has 13 amino acids. Deletions cut 6 bases from V and 7 bases from J, with 16 bases between. In DNA form, the CDR3 reads TGCGCCAGCACCAGAGACCTTGGAGGTGGCTACACCTTC. It encodes CASTRDLGGGYTF.

The chain links TRBV19 to TRBJ1-4; TRBD1 might be the D (6 bases). This CDR3 has 14 residues. Germline CDR1 and CDR2: LNHDA and SQIVND (reference sequence). Between the trimmed V and J ends, which lost 5 bases and 7 bases, there was a span of 14 bases. CDR3 protein: CASSGYQGREKLFF. In nucleotides, the CDR3 is TGTGCCAGTAGTGGATATCAGGGGCGTGAAAAACTGTTTTTT.

The CDR3 reads CASSLTGNEQFF. The CDR3 DNA reads as TGTGCCAGCAGCTTAACCGGGAATGAGCAGTTCTTC. This rearrangement joins TRBV7-8 to TRBJ2-1; unclear D gene. From germline, CDR1 is SGHVS and CDR2 FQNEAQ. With 2 bases removed from V and 7 bases from J, the gap between germline ends came to 6 bases. This CDR3 is built from 12 residues.

The chain has TRBV10-3 and TRBJ1-4; no clear D gene. Deletions cut 0 bases from V and 0 bases from J, with 11 bases between. CDR3 length: 17 amino acids. Germline V CDR1 and CDR2: ENHRY, SYGVKD. The CDR3 protein is CAISESFRGATNEKLFF. CDR3 bases: TGTGCCATCAGTGAGTCGTTCCGCGGTGCAACTAATGAAAAACTGTTTTTT.

The chain combines TRBV5-4 with TRBJ2-3; no clear D gene. This CDR3 contains 15 residues. Per germline, CDR1 SGHNT and CDR2 YYREEE (reference sequence). V was clipped by 0 bases and J by 0 bases, with 8 bases between them. CDR3 region: CASSLALPSTDTQYF. The CDR3 DNA reads as TGTGCCAGCAGCTTGGCGCTACCTAGCACAGATACGCAGTATTTT.

The chain recombines TRBV19 with TRBJ1-5, with a tentative D call TRBD1 (5 bases). The CDR3 is made up of 15 amino acids. CDR1 is LNHDA and CDR2 is SQIVND in the germline V gene (reference sequence). The V and J ends lost 3 bases and 0 bases respectively, with 9 bases between them. The DNA for the CDR3 is TGTGCCAGTAGTATTGTGGACACTAGCAATCAGCCCCAGCATTTT. This sequence encodes CASSIVDTSNQPQHF.